A single sample is the source of the 4 T cell receptor beta chains below, sequenced in a study of identical twins. In TCRdb, the 5' RACE reads were re-called with MiXCR into one record per CDR3 protein. The sample yields approximately 590,000 distinct CDR3 sequences, approximately 9.6% seen once. The same sample was also used in a study of yellow fever vaccine responses in identical twins.

The sequenced material came from PBMCs. These receptors were collected from a woman aged 18-30 years in good health.

The chain combines TRBV5-5 with TRBJ2-1; TRBD1 or TRBD2 may be the D gene (6 bases each). Germline V gene lookup returns CDR1 SGHKS and CDR2 YYEKEE (reference sequence). The CDR3 is 18 amino acids. Trimming stripped 0 bases from V and 0 bases from J, with 16 bases between. The CDR3 region is CASSLGGAGLSSYNEQFF. The CDR3 DNA follows: TGTGCCAGCAGCTTGGGGGGGGCAGGTCTGAGCTCCTACAATGAGCAGTTCTTC.

V and J are TRBV28 and TRBJ2-6; D is undetermined. The V gene lost 6 bases and the J gene lost 0 bases, with 9 bases spanning the gap. The germline gives CDR1 MDHEN, CDR2 SYDVKM. The CDR3 is made up of 15 amino acids. The CDR3 bases are TGTGCCAGCAGCGACCGGATCTCTGGGGCCAACGTCCTGACTTTC. It yields the protein CASSDRISGANVLTF.

This clonotype has a handful of counts. The chain is built from TRBV4-1 and TRBJ1-5; D ambiguous. The CDR3 is 15 amino acids. Germline CDR1 and CDR2: MGHRA and YSYEKL. V was clipped by 4 bases and J by 9 bases, with 19 bases between them. DNA of the CDR3: TGCGCCAGCAGCCCCGGATACAAGGGTATATCGCCCCAGCATTTT. Encoded protein: CASSPGYKGISPQHF.

This clonotype was counted a few times. CDR3 in amino acids: CASSQDPMNTEAFF. The DNA for the CDR3 is TGCGCCAGCAGCCAAGACCCCATGAACACTGAAGCTTTCTTT. The chain employs TRBV4-1 and TRBJ1-1, with unresolved D. CDR1 and CDR2 (germline): MGHRA, YSYEKL. This CDR3 has 14 residues. The germline V and J ends were trimmed by 0 bases and 0 bases, with 5 bases remaining between them.